This T cell receptor beta chain was captured by sequencing in a study of post-analysis software for immune sequencing data. Unique molecular identifiers had been added to the TCR beta cDNA libraries. TCRdb reprocessed the PCR reads with MiXCR, giving one entry per CDR3 protein. The table has 750,000 to 950,000 distinct CDR3 sequences, approximately 50% seen once. Germline-derived CDR1 and CDR2 are SGHTA and FQGNSA. Trimming pared 6 bases from V and 8 bases from J, leaving 16 bases between. The CDR3 runs to 13 residues. Whole-study results and caveats: Those samples that were prepared in the same batch co-clustered strongly by F measure. The five TRBV segments detected at higher frequency in patients than in controls included TRBV5-6, TRBV5-1 and TRBV20-1.

This clonotype was observed a handful of times. No antigen is known for it. The sequenced sample consisted of blood. The origin of this receptor is a girl aged 10 to 17 with multiple sclerosis. The V and J genes are TRBV7-2 and TRBJ1-2; D unclear. CDR3 DNA: TGTGCCAGCAGTCCCGGGATCCAAAGGGGCTACACCTTC. It translates to CASSPGIQRGYTF.